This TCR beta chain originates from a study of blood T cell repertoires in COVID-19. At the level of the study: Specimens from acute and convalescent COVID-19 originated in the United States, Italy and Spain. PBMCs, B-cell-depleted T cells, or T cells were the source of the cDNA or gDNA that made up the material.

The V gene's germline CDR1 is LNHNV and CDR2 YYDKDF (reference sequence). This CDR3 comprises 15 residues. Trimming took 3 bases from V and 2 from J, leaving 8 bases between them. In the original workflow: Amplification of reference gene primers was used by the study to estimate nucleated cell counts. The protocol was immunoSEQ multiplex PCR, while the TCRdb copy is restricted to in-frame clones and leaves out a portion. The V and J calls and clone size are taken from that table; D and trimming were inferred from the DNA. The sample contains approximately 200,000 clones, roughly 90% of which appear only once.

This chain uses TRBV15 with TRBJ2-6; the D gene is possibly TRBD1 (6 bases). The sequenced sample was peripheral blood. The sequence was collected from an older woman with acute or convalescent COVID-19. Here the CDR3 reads CATSSGGAGANVLTF. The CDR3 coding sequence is TGTGCCACCAGCAGTGGGGGCGCTGGGGCCAACGTCCTGACTTTC.